The clone carrying this TCR beta chain appeared a few times. Germline V gene sequence: CDR1 SGHTA, CDR2 FQGNSA. Germline trimming cut 4 bases from V and 5 bases from J; bases unmatched to any gene: 6. The CDR3 length is 15 residues. This entry belongs to a study of blood T cell repertoires in COVID-19. Study summary: Sites in the United States, Italy and Spain provided acute and convalescent COVID-19 samples.

TCRdb keeps only in-frame clones here, not all; method: immunoSEQ multiplex PCR. The sample shows some 85,000 clones, 65% to 80% of them seen only once. Sequenced material: peripheral blood. This sequence was found in a woman older than 75 with active or convalescent COVID-19. The chain carries TRBV7-2 and TRBJ1-4; TRBD1 matches at 8 bases. In nucleotides, the CDR3 is TGTGCCAGCAGCTCGCGGACAGGGACGAATGAAAAACTGTTTTTT. It translates to CASSSRTGTNEKLFF.